This TCR beta chain derives from a study of OX40 agonist ivuxolimab in advanced cancers. Study results and caveats: Expanded clones were, on average, more numerous in CD8+ T cells than in CD4+.

Sequencing was performed with immunoSEQ multiplex PCR; in TCRdb, only in-frame clones are kept and a portion is missing. Of roughly 64,000 clones in the sample, about four fifths are singletons; the top ten hold around 5%. From germline, CDR1 is SGHTA and CDR2 FQGNSA. The germline V and J ends were trimmed by 4 bases and 0 bases, with 6 bases remaining between them. This CDR3 is built from 14 residues. Peripheral blood came from all dose cohorts at three timepoints. Concerning this clone itself: The antigen remains unidentified.

The chain links TRBV7-2 to TRBJ2-2; D is unresolved. The sample in question was CD4+ or CD8+ T cells sorted from blood, obtained in a trial of the OX40 agonist ivuxolimab. The TCR originated in an adult with an advanced solid tumor such as melanoma, head and neck, liver or kidney cancer. This CDR3 reads CASSSFTNTGELFF. As DNA, the CDR3 is TGTGCCAGCAGCTCATTTACGAACACCGGGGAGCTGTTTTTT.